Reported below is one T cell receptor (beta chain). This record belongs to a study of T cells expressing NK-cell markers. Study-level background: TCR beta repertoires came from sorted CD3+CD56+NKG2C+, CD3+CD56+NKG2C- and CD3+CD56-NKG2C+ T cells. The study sequenced eight donors, seven HCMV-seropositive and one seronegative.

With UMIs, 5'RACE template switching was used to make TCR beta cDNA. TCRdb reanalyzed the 5' RACE reads and collapses them to one entry per CDR3 protein, without DNA. This table lists about 370,000 distinct CDR3 sequences. The CDR3 is 14 amino acids. Germline CDR1 reads MGHRA; CDR2 reads YSYEKL. The V call is TRBV4-1, the J call TRBJ2-5; the D gene TCRdb calls, TRBD1, cannot be checked with no DNA. The sequenced sample was blood T cells: a sorted CD56 or NKG2C T cell subset, CD4+ or CD8+ T cells, or bulk PBMC T cells (not recorded which). The receptor was derived from a woman aged 45-65 years in good health. The CDR3 region is CASSQIGAEETQYF.